A selection of T cell receptor beta chains follows, all from one sample in a study of shared clonotypes between healthy human individuals. Method: immunoSEQ multiplex PCR; TCRdb's copy keeps in-frame clones and lacks some. The table shows hundreds of thousands of clones, with around 96% occurring only once. Sequenced input: naive CD8+ T cells sorted from blood. The receptors here all came from a woman aged 25 to 45 in good health. Both conserved end residues are part of each CDR3. A D gene is named only where the DNA matches it firmly. Clone size is given for some rows only: seen once, a few or many times, or a class if the clone is expanded.

J,D,V,size,CDR3,DNA
TRBJ2-5,.,TRBV28,.,CASSLRTDRIGETQYF,TGTGCCAGCAGCTTGAGGACTGACCGAATCGGGGAGACCCAGTACTTC
TRBJ2-7,.,TRBV12-5,.,CANEGYEQYF,TGTGCTAATGAAGGCTACGAGCAGTACTTC
TRBJ2-1,.,TRBV19,once,CASSVIGVTSYNEQFF,TGTGCCAGTAGTGTCATAGGGGTTACCTCCTACAATGAGCAGTTCTTC
TRBJ2-7,TRBD2,TRBV19,.,CASSIPIGGRNYEQYF,TGTGCCAGTAGTATCCCCATTGGCGGGAGGAACTACGAGCAGTACTTC
TRBJ2-2,.,TRBV27,.,CASTFGGELFF,TGTGCCAGCACCTTCGGGGGGGAGCTGTTTTTT
TRBJ1-3,.,TRBV27,.,CASAVVPGNTIYF,TGTGCCAGCGCGGTGGTTCCCGGAAACACCATATATTTT
TRBJ2-3,TRBD2,TRBV27,.,CASSLGLWTLREGLTDTQYF,TGTGCCAGCAGTTTAGGCCTGTGGACCCTCCGGGAGGGCCTAACAGATACGCAGTATTTT
TRBJ2-7,TRBD2,TRBV28,.,CASRKGPSGNPYEQYF,TGTGCCAGCAGAAAGGGGCCTAGCGGTAATCCCTACGAGCAGTACTTC
TRBJ1-4,.,TRBV19,few,CASSILGATNEKLFF,TGTGCCAGTAGTATTCTAGGAGCAACTAATGAAAAACTGTTTTTT
TRBJ2-7,.,TRBV28,.,CASSFRGDSYEQYF,TGTGCCAGCAGTTTCAGGGGGGACTCCTACGAGCAGTACTTC
TRBJ2-1,TRBD2,TRBV5-1,.,CASSFEGSGMTISYNEQFF,TGCGCCAGCAGCTTCGAGGGTAGCGGGATGACGATCTCCTACAATGAGCAGTTCTTC
TRBJ1-4,.,TRBV28,.,CASSFGAGRRNNEKLFF,TGTGCCAGCAGTTTTGGGGCAGGGCGTAGGAATAATGAAAAACTGTTTTTT
TRBJ2-3,.,TRBV14,.,CASSLIWTGGAGDTQYF,TGTGCCAGCAGCCTCATATGGACCGGGGGAGCCGGAGATACGCAGTATTTT
TRBJ1-4,.,TRBV9,.,CASSAATSGEKLFF,TGTGCCAGCAGCGCTGCAACAAGTGGGGAAAAACTGTTTTTT
TRBJ1-1,.,TRBV28,once,CASSRTEAFF,TGTGCCAGCAGCAGGACTGAAGCTTTCTTT
TRBJ2-7,.,TRBV7-9,.,CASSLRVSYEQYF,TGTGCCAGCAGCCTACGGGTCTCCTACGAGCAGTACTTC
TRBJ2-1,TRBD2,TRBV10-2,.,CASTGTTTYNEQFF,TGCGCCAGCACTGGGACTACAACGTACAATGAGCAGTTCTTC
TRBJ2-7,TRBD2,TRBV7-8,.,CASSFASGVGHEQYF,TGTGCCAGCAGCTTTGCTAGCGGGGTTGGGCACGAGCAGTACTTC
TRBJ1-1,.,TRBV2,once,CASQEMNTEAFF,TGTGCCAGCCAGGAGATGAACACTGAAGCTTTCTTT
TRBJ2-1,TRBD2,TRBV13,.,CASSLALGLAGAGEQFF,TGTGCCAGCAGCTTAGCTCTCGGGCTAGCGGGAGCAGGTGAGCAGTTCTTC
TRBJ2-3,.,TRBV11-2,.,CASSFPQYGLGADTQYF,TGTGCCAGCAGCTTCCCTCAGTACGGATTAGGTGCAGATACGCAGTATTTT
TRBJ2-3,.,TRBV6-1,.,CASSEATGFTDTQYF,TGTGCCAGCAGTGAAGCCACAGGGTTCACAGATACGCAGTATTTT
TRBJ1-5,.,TRBV10-2,.,CASSDVYSNQPQHF,TGCGCCAGCAGTGACGTATATAGCAATCAGCCCCAGCATTTT
TRBJ2-7,TRBD1,TRBV19,.,CASRTGLGEQYF,TGTGCCAGCCGGACAGGGTTAGGCGAGCAGTACTTC
TRBJ2-7,TRBD1,TRBV27,.,CASSFQSAGTGTYEQYF,TGTGCCAGCAGTTTTCAATCCGCAGGGACAGGGACTTACGAGCAGTACTTC
TRBJ2-3,.,TRBV5-6,.,CASSLDWSTDTQYF,TGTGCCAGCAGCTTGGACTGGAGCACAGATACGCAGTATTTT
TRBJ2-7,.,TRBV27,.,CASSFLEGPNEQYF,TGTGCCAGCAGTTTCTTGGAGGGCCCCAACGAGCAGTACTTC
TRBJ1-1,.,TRBV6-4,.,CASSEATGTEAFF,TGTGCCAGCAGTGAGGCGACGGGCACTGAAGCTTTCTTT
TRBJ2-1,TRBD2,TRBV28,.,CASTHLGLAGWGSYNEQFF,TGTGCCAGCACCCACCTGGGACTAGCGGGATGGGGATCCTACAATGAGCAGTTCTTC
TRBJ2-7,TRBD2,TRBV4-2,.,CASSQGTSGTYEQYF,TGTGCCAGCAGCCAAGGGACTAGCGGTACCTACGAGCAGTACTTC
TRBJ2-7,.,TRBV4-1,.,CASSQDPHEQYF,TGCGCCAGCAGCCAAGATCCCCACGAGCAGTACTTC
TRBJ2-5,.,TRBV18,.,CASSPPGWRVTETQYF,TGTGCCAGCTCACCTCCGGGCTGGAGGGTGACGGAGACCCAGTACTTC
TRBJ1-2,TRBD1,TRBV29-1,.,CSVVQGGDNYGYTF,TGCAGCGTTGTTCAAGGGGGCGATAACTATGGCTACACCTTC
TRBJ1-5,.,TRBV19,.,CASSMFTEGNQPQHF,TGTGCCAGTAGTATGTTTACAGAGGGCAATCAGCCCCAGCATTTT
TRBJ2-3,.,TRBV21-1,.,CASSKVGGRATDTQYF,TGTGCCAGCAGCAAAGTCGGCGGGAGGGCCACAGATACGCAGTATTTT
TRBJ2-6,.,TRBV7-3,once,CASSLFPSGANVLTF,TGTGCCAGCAGCCTGTTCCCTTCTGGGGCCAACGTCCTGACTTTC
TRBJ2-5,TRBD2,TRBV4-1,.,CASSQEAAGGRETQYF,TGCGCCAGCAGCCAAGAAGCCGCGGGAGGGAGAGAGACCCAGTACTTC
TRBJ2-7,TRBD2,TRBV27,.,CASSLLAGESYEQYF,TGTGCCAGCAGTTTACTAGCGGGAGAATCCTACGAGCAGTACTTC
TRBJ2-1,.,TRBV5-6,.,CASSWAESGYHIEQFF,TGTGCCAGCAGCTGGGCCGAGAGCGGGTACCACATTGAGCAGTTCTTC
TRBJ2-7,.,TRBV7-6,.,CASSLAVAGGTYSYEQYF,TGTGCCAGCAGCTTAGCGGTCGCAGGCGGGACTTACTCCTACGAGCAGTACTTC
TRBJ2-3,.,TRBV13,once,CASIPIAAPMDTQYF,TGTGCCAGCATTCCTATCGCTGCTCCGATGGATACGCAGTATTTT
TRBJ1-4,.,TRBV6-5,.,CASSPWSRGEKLFF,TGTGCCAGCAGTCCCTGGAGTCGCGGTGAAAAACTGTTTTTT
TRBJ2-7,.,TRBV6-6,.,CASSYGVFWEQYF,TGTGCCAGCAGTTACGGGGTTTTTTGGGAGCAGTACTTC